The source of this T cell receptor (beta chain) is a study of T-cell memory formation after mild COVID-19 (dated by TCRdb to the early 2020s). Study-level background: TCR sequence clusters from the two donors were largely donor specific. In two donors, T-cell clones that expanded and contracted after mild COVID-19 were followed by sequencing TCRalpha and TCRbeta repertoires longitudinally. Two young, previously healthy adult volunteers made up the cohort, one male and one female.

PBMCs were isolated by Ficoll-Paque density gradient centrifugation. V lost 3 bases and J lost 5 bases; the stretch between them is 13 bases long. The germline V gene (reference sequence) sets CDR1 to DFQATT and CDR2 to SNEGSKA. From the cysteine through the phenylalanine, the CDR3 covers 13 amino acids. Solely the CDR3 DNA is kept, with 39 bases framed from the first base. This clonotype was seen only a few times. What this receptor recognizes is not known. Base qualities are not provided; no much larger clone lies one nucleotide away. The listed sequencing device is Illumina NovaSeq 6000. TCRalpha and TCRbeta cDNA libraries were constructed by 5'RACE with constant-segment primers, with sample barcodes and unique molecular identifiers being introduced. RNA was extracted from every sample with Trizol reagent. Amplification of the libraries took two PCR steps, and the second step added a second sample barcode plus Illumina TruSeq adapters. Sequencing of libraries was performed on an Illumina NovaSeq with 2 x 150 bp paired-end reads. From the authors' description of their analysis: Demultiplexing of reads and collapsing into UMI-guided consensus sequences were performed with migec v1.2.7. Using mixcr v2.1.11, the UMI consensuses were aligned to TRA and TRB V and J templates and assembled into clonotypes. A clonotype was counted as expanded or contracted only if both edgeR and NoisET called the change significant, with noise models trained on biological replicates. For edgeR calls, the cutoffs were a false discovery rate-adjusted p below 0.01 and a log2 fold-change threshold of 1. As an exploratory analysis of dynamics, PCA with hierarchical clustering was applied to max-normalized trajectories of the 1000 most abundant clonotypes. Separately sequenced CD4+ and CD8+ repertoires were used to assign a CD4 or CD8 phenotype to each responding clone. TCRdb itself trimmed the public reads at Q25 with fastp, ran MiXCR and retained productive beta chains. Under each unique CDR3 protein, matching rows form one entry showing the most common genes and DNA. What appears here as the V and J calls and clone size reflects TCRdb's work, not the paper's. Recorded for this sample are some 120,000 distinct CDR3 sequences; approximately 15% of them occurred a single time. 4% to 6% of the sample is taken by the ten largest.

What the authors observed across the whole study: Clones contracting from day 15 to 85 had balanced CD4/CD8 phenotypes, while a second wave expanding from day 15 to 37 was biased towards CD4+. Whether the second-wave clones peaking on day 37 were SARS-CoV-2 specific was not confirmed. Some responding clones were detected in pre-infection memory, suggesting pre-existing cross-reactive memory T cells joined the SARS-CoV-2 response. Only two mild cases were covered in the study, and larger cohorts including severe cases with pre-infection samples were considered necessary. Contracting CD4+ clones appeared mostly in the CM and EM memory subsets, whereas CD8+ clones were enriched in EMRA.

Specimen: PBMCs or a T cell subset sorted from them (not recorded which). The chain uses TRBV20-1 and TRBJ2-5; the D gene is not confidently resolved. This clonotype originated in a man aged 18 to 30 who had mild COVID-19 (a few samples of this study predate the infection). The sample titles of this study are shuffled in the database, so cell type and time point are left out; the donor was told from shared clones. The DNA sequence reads TGCAGTGCTAGTCTGGGTCACGGGGAGACCCAGTACTTC. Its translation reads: CSASLGHGETQYF.